This T cell receptor (beta chain) was recovered during a study of cytomegalovirus exposure and HLA in healthy donors. Findings and limits, study-wide: In an earlier analysis, most TCR beta V segments were productive about 87% or about 30% of the time.

Concerning this clone itself: As yet, its antigen is unknown.

The PCR made use of 60 Vbeta and 13 Jbeta primers. The protocol was immunoSEQ multiplex PCR, while the TCRdb copy is restricted to in-frame clones and leaves out a portion. The profile shows 100,000 to 150,000 clones, about 81% of them singletons. The CDR3 covers 17 residues. Germline CDR1 SEHNR, CDR2 FQNEAQ (reference sequence). J gave up 4 bases and V 5 bases, and 13 bases lay outside the gene matches. All donors participated as healthy donors of bone marrow. Donors counted as nominally healthy when sampled, yet unrecorded immune exposures were likely. The specimen was PBMCs. V is TRBV7-9 and J is TRBJ1-1; the match to TRBD1 covers 10 bases. The source is a woman in her 30s in good health and CMV-seronegative. CDR3 DNA sequence: TGTGCCAGCAGCAACTTTCCGGGACAGGGGTACGGCACTGAAGCTTTCTTT. This encodes CASSNFPGQGYGTEAFF. The entire variable domain, with the rest obtained from reference TRBV7-9 and TRBJ1-1, is as follows: DTGVSQNPRHKITKRGQNVTFRCDPISEHNRLYWYRQTLGQGPEFLTYFQNEAQLEKSRLLSDRFSAERPKGSFSTLEIQRTEQGDSAMYLCASSNFPGQGYGTEAFFGQGTRLTVV.